This T cell receptor (beta chain) was identified in a study of control samples from healthy donors and cancer patients. TCRdb's copy holds only in-frame clones and misses some; the assay was immunoSEQ multiplex PCR. In the table there are 150,000 to 200,000 clones, roughly nine tenths of which are singletons. V lost 5 bases, J lost 5 bases, and 6 bases stayed unmatched. The CDR3 length is 16 residues. CDR1 and CDR2 from the germline V gene are MGHDK and SYGVNS. This sequence joins TRBV25-1 and TRBJ2-2, with 12 bases fitting TRBD2. Sequencing was carried out using blood. The receptor was isolated from a woman in her twenties or thirties in good health. CDR3 DNA: TGTGCCAGCAGTACCGGGACTAGCGGGTGGACCGGGGAGCTGTTTTTT. It encodes CASSTGTSGWTGELFF.